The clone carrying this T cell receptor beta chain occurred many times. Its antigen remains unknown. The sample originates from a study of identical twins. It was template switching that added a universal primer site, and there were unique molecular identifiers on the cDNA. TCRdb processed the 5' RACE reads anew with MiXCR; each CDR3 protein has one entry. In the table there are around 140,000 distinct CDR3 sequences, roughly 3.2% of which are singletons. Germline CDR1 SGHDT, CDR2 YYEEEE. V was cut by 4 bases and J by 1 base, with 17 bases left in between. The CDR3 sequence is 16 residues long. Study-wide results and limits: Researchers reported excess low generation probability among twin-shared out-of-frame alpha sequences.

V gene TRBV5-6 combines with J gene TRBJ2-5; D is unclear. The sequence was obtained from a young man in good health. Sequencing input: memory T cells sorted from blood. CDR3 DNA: TGTGCCAGCAGCCCCGAGGTGGTCAGTTTCCAAGAGACCCAGTACTTC. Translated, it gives CASSPEVVSFQETQYF.